This entry lists 21 T cell receptor beta chains sequenced from one sample in a study of T cells in women clearing cervical HPV infection. TCRdb's table, derived via immunoSEQ multiplex PCR, lists solely in-frame clones and lacks some. This table holds roughly 29,000 clones. Sequences were obtained from blood buffy coat. Receptor source: a woman aged 18 to 75 with a cervical HPV16 infection that either progressed to CIN3+ or cleared (not recorded which).

On this clone itself: Read sequence stops 3 residues before the CDR3 end, and the germline J gene provides the missing end. The chain uses TRBV6-4 and TRBJ1-4, with 8 bases aligning to TRBD1. Per germline, CDR1 MRHNA and CDR2 SNTAGT. Trimming removed 6 bases from V and 0 bases from J; junction bases left unmatched: 6. This CDR3 region has 16 residues. CDR3 DNA (partial): TGTGCCAGCAGCGAGGACAGGGAGGCAACTAATGAAAAA. Its translation is CASSEDREATNEK. The full-length CDR3 reads as CASSEDREATNEKLFF.

Notes on this clone: Read data end 3 residues before the CDR3 end; the end is taken from the germline J gene. This chain joins TRBV19 and TRBJ2-6; 16 nucleotides align to TRBD2. The CDR3 totals 19 residues. The V gene end was trimmed by 4 bases and the J gene end by 0 bases; junction bases not matched to a gene: 3. Germline loops: CDR1 LNHDA, CDR2 SQIVND (reference sequence). The DNA read from the CDR3 is TGTGCCAGTAGTACGGGACTAGCGGGGGGGCTCTCTGGGGCCAACGTC. This codes for CASSTGLAGGLSGANV. The full CDR3 protein is CASSTGLAGGLSGANVLTF.

CDR3 sequence reads: CASSPGGASTDTQYF. The sequenced part of the CDR3 DNA is TGTGCCAGCAGCCCCGGGGGGGCTAGCACAGATACG. The gene calls are TRBV12-3 or TRBV12-4 and TRBJ2-3, with TRBD2 matching over 8 bases. The read ends 3 residues shy of where the CDR3 ends; the end is completed using the germline J gene. Losses at the gene ends were 6 bases for V and 0 bases for J; bases not matched to a gene: 5. CDR3 length equals 15 residues.

In regard to this clone: With the read ending 3 residues before the CDR3 end, the germline J gene is used to fill in that end. The V call is TRBV30, the J call TRBJ1-1; 10 nucleotides line up with TRBD1. Losses at the gene ends were 5 bases for V and 3 bases for J; bases not matched to a gene: 3. The CDR3 runs to 13 residues. The V gene's germline CDR1 is GTSNPN and CDR2 SVGIG (reference sequence). CDR3 sequence: CAWGGTGDTEAFF. Partial CDR3 DNA: TGTGCCTGGGGCGGGACAGGGGACACTGAA. The whole variable domain, filled in from reference TRBV30 and TRBJ1-1, reads SQTIHQWPATLVQPVGSPLSLECTVEGTSNPNLYWYRQAAGRGLQLLFYSVGIGQISSEVPQNLSASRPQDRQFILSSKKLLLSDSGFYLCAWGGTGDTEAFFGQGTRLTVV.

With regard to this clone: The CDR3 is cut off 3 residues early in the read; its end comes from the germline J gene. The J gene is TRBJ1-1, the V gene TRBV30; D may be TRBD1 (6 bases). Trimming removed 4 bases from V and 0 bases from J, with 15 bases in between. Germline V gene sequence: CDR1 GTSNPN, CDR2 SVGIG (reference sequence). This CDR3 has 15 amino acids. CDR3 bases read: TGTGCCTGGACGACGACAGGCTACCTGAACACTGAA. Its protein is CAWTTTGYLNTE. The whole CDR3 sequence reads CAWTTTGYLNTEAFF. The full variable domain, in which reference TRBV30 and TRBJ1-1 provide the parts outside the CDR3, is SQTIHQWPATLVQPVGSPLSLECTVEGTSNPNLYWYRQAAGRGLQLLFYSVGIGQISSEVPQNLSASRPQDRQFILSSKKLLLSDSGFYLCAWTTTGYLNTEAFFGQGTRLTVV.

By frequency, this clone registers medium-sized. The sequenced fragment ends 3 residues before the CDR3 boundary, so the rest is inferred from the germline J gene. The rearrangement uses TRBV7-6 and TRBJ2-1, with D unclear. Looked up from germline, CDR1 is SGHVS and CDR2 is FNYEAQ. V shed 5 bases and J shed 5 bases, with 7 bases lying between them. The CDR3 spans 12 residues. The part of the CDR3 DNA that was read is TGTGCCAGCAGCCTTAGAAACAATGAG. Translation gives CASSLRNNE. Given in full, the CDR3 is CASSLRNNEQFF.

Turning to this clone: The read terminates 3 residues ahead of where the CDR3 ends, so the germline J gene completes it. The chain combines TRBV18 with TRBJ2-5; no clear D. In germline, CDR1 is KGHSH, CDR2 LQKENI. The V gene lost 4 bases and the J gene lost 0 bases, with 6 bases spanning the gap. The CDR3 loop spans 13 amino acids. The CDR3 is CASSHSDQETQYF. The covered CDR3 bases are TGTGCCAGCTCACATTCGGACCAAGAGACC. The full variable domain, completed using reference TRBV18 and TRBJ2-5, is NAGVMQNPRHLVRRRGQEARLRCSPMKGHSHVYWYRQLPEEGLKFMVYLQKENIIDESGMPKERFSAEFPKEGPSILRIQQVVRGDSAAYFCASSHSDQETQYFGPGTRLLVL.

Comments on this clone: The observed sequence ends 3 residues before the CDR3 terminus, with the missing tail filled in from the germline J gene. The V gene is TRBV5-1, the J gene TRBJ2-5; tentative D call: TRBD2 (6 bases). Germline V CDR1 and CDR2: SGHRS, YFSETQ. The CDR3 runs 14 residues. Deletions cut 3 bases from V and 2 bases from J, with 11 bases between. The DNA read from the CDR3 is TGCGCCAGCAGCTCTCAGCGGGCTCAAGAGACC. It translates to CASSSQRAQET. The whole CDR3 region reads CASSSQRAQETQYF.

Comments on this clone: The read ends 3 residues early relative to the CDR3; the germline J gene fills the gap. The chain recombines TRBV4-1 with TRBJ2-5; tentatively, D is TRBD1 (6 bases). In germline, CDR1 is MGHRA, CDR2 YSYEKL. The CDR3 totals 14 residues. Trimming stripped 4 bases from V and 2 bases from J, with 11 bases between. CDR3 amino acids: CASSLRDKQETQYF. Incomplete CDR3 DNA: TGCGCCAGCAGCCTCCGGGACAAGCAAGAGACC.

About this clone: The read finishes 3 residues shy of the CDR3 end, and the germline J gene is used to complete it. The V gene is TRBV5-1, the J gene TRBJ2-5; TRBD2 is a possible D gene (6 bases). The germline V and J ends were trimmed by 4 bases and 2 bases, with 15 bases remaining between them. Per germline, CDR1 SGHRS and CDR2 YFSETQ. The CDR3 totals 15 residues. The chain's CDR3 is CASSPRTTRQETQYF. The CDR3 bases that were read are TGCGCCAGCAGCCCCCGGACGACTAGACAAGAGACC.

This chain's CDR3 is CSAKISSGGTYEQYF. The sequenced part of the CDR3 DNA is TGCAGTGCTAAAATTTCTAGCGGGGGAACCTACGAG. V and J are TRBV20-1 and TRBJ2-7, with 10 bases fitting TRBD2. Sequencing ends 3 residues short of the CDR3 end; the germline J gene provides the rest. CDR3 length equals 15 residues. With V trimmed by 4 bases and J by 2 bases, 8 bases remained unmatched. Germline V gene sequence: CDR1 DFQATT, CDR2 SNEGSKA (reference sequence).

For this clone: The missing CDR3 end, 3 residues past where the read stops, is filled in from the germline J gene. J is TRBJ1-4 and V is TRBV5-1; 7 bases align to TRBD1. The CDR3 spans 14 residues. The V gene end was trimmed by 3 bases and the J gene end by 8 bases; junction bases not matched to a gene: 7. Looked up from germline, CDR1 is SGHRS and CDR2 is YFSETQ. The sequenced CDR3 bases are TGCGCCAGCAGCTCGGGGACAGTGGAGGAAAAA. Protein: CASSSGTVEEK. The CDR3 reads in full as CASSSGTVEEKLFF.

With respect to this clone: The read gets to within 3 residues of the CDR3 end, and the germline J gene fills in the rest. V and J are TRBV9 and TRBJ2-5; D not certain. The CDR3 has 14 residues. The germline gives CDR1 SGDLS, CDR2 YYNGEE. Between the trimmed V and J ends, which lost 0 bases and 1 base, there was a span of 7 bases. The CDR3 region is CASSVGHFQETQYF. The CDR3 DNA, read in part, is TGTGCCAGCAGCGTAGGTCACTTCCAAGAGACC.

With respect to this clone: The read halts 3 residues ahead of the CDR3 end, with the missing end drawn from the germline J gene. The chain combines TRBV2 with TRBJ1-6; the D is unclear. Germline V gives CDR1 SNHLY, CDR2 FYNNEI. The ends were cut back, 5 bases at V and 0 bases at J, with 11 bases in the middle. The CDR3 contains 16 residues. CDR3 bases read: TGTGCCAGCAGTTCACCACCGGGCTCCTATAATTCACCC. Translated, it gives CASSSPPGSYNSP. The entire CDR3 protein reads CASSSPPGSYNSPLHF.

A remark on this clone: The CDR3 end falls 3 residues outside the read, so it is completed with the germline J gene. This chain links TRBV11-2 with TRBJ1-2; D ambiguous. CDR3 length: 12 residues. Germline CDR1 SGHAT, CDR2 FQNNGV. The CDR3 is CASSLTRRGYTF. The sequenced part of the CDR3 DNA is TGTGCCAGCAGCTTAACCCGCAGAGGC.

CDR3: CASSESRYNEQFF. CDR3 bases read: TGCGCCAGCAGTGAGTCGAGGTACAATGAG. The chain recombines TRBV10-1 with TRBJ2-1, with D unresolved. Sequencing ends 3 residues short of the CDR3 end; the germline J gene provides the rest. From germline, CDR1 is WNHNN and CDR2 SYGVQD (reference sequence). This CDR3 has 13 residues. Trimming stripped 0 bases from V and 4 bases from J, with 4 bases between.

Note on this clone: The missing CDR3 end, 3 residues past where the read stops, is filled in from the germline J gene. The chain employs TRBV11-2 and TRBJ2-1, with a possible D match to TRBD2 (7 bases). The germline V gene encodes CDR1 SGHAT and CDR2 FQNNGV. The CDR3 has 15 residues. V lost 4 bases and J lost 6, with 16 bases in between. CDR3 DNA (partial): TGTGCCAGCAGCTCAATCGGGGGGCCTTTCAATGAG. This encodes CASSSIGGPFNE. The whole CDR3 sequence reads CASSSIGGPFNEQFF.

A remark on this clone: The read comes to an end 3 residues before the CDR3 does, leaving the germline J gene to fill in the end. The chain combines TRBV29-1 with TRBJ1-1; D gene unclear. Per germline, CDR1 SQVTM and CDR2 ANQGSEA. V shed 4 bases and J shed 1 base, with 7 bases lying between them. The CDR3 covers 12 residues. The CDR3 is CSVVAGNTEAFF. The covered CDR3 bases are TGCAGCGTTGTAGCGGGGAACACTGAA.

The CDR3 region is CASSSQANTEAFF. The part of the CDR3 DNA that was read is TGTGCCAGCAGTTCTCAGGCTAACACTGAA. V usage is TRBV2 and J usage is TRBJ1-1; D not resolved. The CDR3 end is not reached by the read, which stops 3 residues before it; the germline J gene fills it in. This CDR3 comprises 13 residues. Germline V gene lookup returns CDR1 SNHLY and CDR2 FYNNEI. Trimming pared 5 bases from V and 2 bases from J, leaving 9 bases between.

Turning to this clone: The sequenced fragment ends 3 residues before the CDR3 boundary, so the rest is inferred from the germline J gene. This rearrangement joins TRBV5-1 to TRBJ2-1; the D gene is possibly TRBD2 (6 bases). Germline CDR1 SGHRS, CDR2 YFSETQ. V was clipped by 4 bases and J by 6 bases, with 14 bases between them. The CDR3 runs to 14 residues. Partial CDR3 DNA: TGCGCCAGCAGCCGAGACACTAGCTTCAATGAG. This encodes CASSRDTSFNE. The whole CDR3 sequence reads CASSRDTSFNEQFF. The whole variable domain, remainder taken from reference TRBV5-1 and TRBJ2-1, is KAGVTQTPRYLIKTRGQQVTLSCSPISGHRSVSWYQQTPGQGLQFLFEYFSETQRNKGNFPGRFSGRQFSNSRSEMNVSTLELGDSALYLCASSRDTSFNEQFFGPGTRLTVL.

Remarks on this clone: The CDR3 goes on 3 residues after the read ends, and that part is filled in from the germline J gene. The chain recombines TRBV7-8 with TRBJ1-1, with D maybe TRBD1 (6 bases). Germline values: CDR1 SGHVS, CDR2 FQNEAQ. This CDR3 comprises 14 residues. The CDR3: CASSLERGGHGAFF. The CDR3 DNA, read in part, is TGTGCCAGCAGCTTAGAACGGGGGGGGCATGGA.